This TCR beta chain was sequenced for a study of T-cell reconstitution after alpha-beta-depleted transplantation in children. Study-level points and caveats: When one year had passed after transplant, most T-cell counts and diversity came from newly produced T cells.

The table lists this clonotype with many counts. Its antigen is currently unknown. Germline assignment: CDR1 SGHRS and CDR2 YFSETQ. The CDR3 loop spans 17 amino acids. V dropped 0 bases and J dropped 4; count of bases not matched to a gene: 4. The TCRbeta library was prepared with unique molecular identifiers. One entry per CDR3 protein, called by TCRdb with MiXCR from the PCR reads. The sample yields about 260,000 distinct CDR3 sequences, around 10% seen once. Here the sequenced sample was peripheral blood, taken 180 days after TCRalphabeta/CD19-depleted stem cell transplant. This chain joins TRBV5-1 and TRBJ2-1, with 13 bases lining up with TRBD2. The sequence was obtained from a male patient aged 2 to 10 who had a stem cell transplant for chronic granulomatous disease, so the T cells may come from the graft donor. CDR3 DNA sequence: TGCGCCAGCAGCTTGGGACTAGCGGGGGGATATTACAATGAGCAGTTCTTC. Protein sequence: CASSLGLAGGYYNEQFF. Full variable domain (outside the CDR3, taken from reference TRBV5-1 and TRBJ2-1): KAGVTQTPRYLIKTRGQQVTLSCSPISGHRSVSWYQQTPGQGLQFLFEYFSETQRNKGNFPGRFSGRQFSNSRSEMNVSTLELGDSALYLCASSLGLAGGYYNEQFFGPGTRLTVL.